This paragraph covers one T cell receptor (beta chain) sequence. What antigen it recognizes has not been identified. No much larger clone is present one base from it, and per-base qualities are unavailable. Libraries were built with RACE. TCRdb lists the instrument as NextSeq 500. During library preparation, unique molecular identifiers were attached to individual cDNA molecules so that TCRs could be counted quantitatively and reproducibly. On the study's bioinformatics: A median of around 96,000 TCRs per sample was observed, with a range of roughly 23,224 to 750,000. V, J and CDR3 annotation of the TCR reads was performed with the Decombinator software suite. Every sample was subsampled to the same number of TCRs (28,000) for the PS versus PT1 abundance plots. Expanded TCRs were defined as absent before sensitization and observed at least eight times at the 2-week time point. TCRdb reanalyzed the raw reads on its own, using fastp at Q25 for trimming and MiXCR for clone calling, and kept in-frame beta chains. Under each unique CDR3 protein, matching rows form one entry showing the most common genes and DNA. The V and J calls and clone size come from TCRdb's table, not from the authors' own analysis. The sample table holds 65,000 to 80,000 distinct CDR3 sequences, of which about 8.6% were seen once. Around 1.4% of the sample is taken by the ten largest.

Deletion took 0 bases off V and 6 bases off J, with a span of 9 bases between the germline ends. From the germline V gene, CDR1 is MNHEY and CDR2 is SVGAGI. Including the terminal cysteine and phenylalanine, the CDR3 comprises 13 residues. Left in the record is the CDR3 DNA by itself, 39 bases read in frame from the first base. The sample is drawn from a study of human T cells and chemical hapten exposure (dated by TCRdb to the early 2020s). The study in broad terms: Libraries were pooled for sequencing, and variation in per-sample TCR yields was attributed mainly to small differences in library volumes within the pool. Each blood RNA sample was used to sequence both TCR alpha and TCR beta chains. The study tracked peripheral blood TCR repertoire changes in vivo during primary and secondary sensitization to the hapten diphenylcyclopropenone (DPC) in alopecia patients. Overall results and qualifications from the work: After repeated subsampling, changes were observed in the strength of the expansion versus patch-test correlation and in the threshold at which the correlation became significant. DPC sensitization did not change how many TCRs were above 1 in 1000 frequency, and no evidence was found of alterations in global repertoire structure.

What this sample's time point label stands for: healthy volunteer bleed at 6 weeks. Unfractionated whole blood was collected in Tempus Blood RNA tubes, and total RNA was extracted from that blood. Five or six healthy volunteers were used as TCR sequencing controls and were bled at day 0, 2 weeks and 6 weeks. Input material: whole blood. The chain uses TRBV6-5 and TRBJ2-7; a weak D assignment points to TRBD2 (7 bases agree). This clonotype was obtained from a male donor in good health. Some clones in this sample may be carry-over from other donors' samples. The nucleotide sequence is TGTGCCAGCAGTTACTCAAGGGGGGGCGAGCAGTACTTC. This sequence encodes CASSYSRGGEQYF.